Below, 6 T cell receptor beta chains from the same sample are listed, as sequenced in a study of T cells expressing NK-cell markers. TCRdb reanalyzed the 5' RACE reads and collapses them to one entry per CDR3 protein, without DNA. The data include about 190,000 distinct CDR3 sequences; the top ten clones carry 20%. The material sequenced was blood T cells: a sorted CD56 or NKG2C T cell subset, CD4+ or CD8+ T cells, or bulk PBMC T cells (not recorded which). These receptors all stem from a man between 18 and 69 years old in good health.

This chain connects TRBV4-1 to TRBJ1-1; with no DNA, the TCRdb D assignment of TRBD1 cannot be verified. Per germline, CDR1 MGHRA and CDR2 YSYEKL. The CDR3 spans 15 residues. CDR3 sequence: CASNTRTGMNTEAFF.

The chain joins TRBV7-2 to TRBJ1-1; TCRdb proposes TRBD1, but this gene call is untestable without DNA. Germline loops: CDR1 SGHTA, CDR2 FQGNSA. The CDR3 is made up of 15 amino acids. This chain's CDR3 is CASSFRTGEYTEAFF.

V and J are TRBV6-2 or TRBV6-3 and TRBJ2-7; no DNA is available, so the TRBD1 call from TCRdb remains unchecked. The CDR3 extends over 13 amino acids. Per the germline V gene, CDR1 is MNHEY and CDR2 is SVGEGT. CDR3 region: CASSLSLRVEQYF.

This rearrangement joins TRBV6-1 to TRBJ2-7; TCRdb selects TRBD1, and the lack of DNA leaves this call unchecked. CDR3 length: 14 residues. Germline CDR1 and CDR2: MNHNS and SASEGT. CDR3 amino acids: CASSPSRTGYEQYF.

This chain connects TRBV13 to TRBJ1-2; TCRdb's D gene call, TRBD1, goes unchecked for lack of DNA. Germline CDR1 PRHDT, CDR2 FYEKMQ (reference sequence). This CDR3 contains 14 residues. This CDR3 is CASSLQGAGYGYTF.

The rearrangement links TRBV2 to TRBJ2-3; TCRdb returns TRBD2, unconfirmable since there is no DNA. Germline V gives CDR1 SNHLY, CDR2 FYNNEI. CDR3 length: 19 residues. The CDR3 here is CASSDPGTSGGTGTDTQYF. The entire variable domain, with the rest obtained from reference TRBV2 and TRBJ2-3, is as follows: EPEVTQTPSHQVTQMGQEVILRCVPISNHLYFYWYRQILGQKVEFLVSFYNNEISEKSEIFDDQFSVERPDGSNFTLKIRSTKLEDSAMYFCASSDPGTSGGTGTDTQYFGPGTRLTVL.